This TCR beta chain came from a study of cytomegalovirus exposure and HLA in healthy donors. Remarks on this clone: What it binds is unknown.

The germline V and J ends were trimmed by 0 bases and 4 bases, with 16 bases remaining between them. Germline CDR1 SGHAT, CDR2 FQNNGV. The CDR3 has 17 residues. Primers for the PCR totalled 60 Vbeta and 13 Jbeta. Here immunoSEQ multiplex PCR was the method, and the copy in TCRdb shows in-frame clones only, minus some. The sample holds some 150,000 clones; approximately 75% are singletons and the top ten take under 5.5%. General study findings and limits: Among TCR beta chains, those listed as cytomegalovirus-associated numbered around 180. Likely technical artifact: a cluster of highly shared sequence variants.

This TCR was recovered from a man aged 45 to 65 in good health and CMV-seropositive. The J gene is TRBJ1-3, the V gene TRBV11-2; D uncertain. Sequencing was performed on PBMCs. The CDR3 here is CASSLESRFRGGNTIYF. Written as DNA, the CDR3 is TGTGCCAGCAGCTTAGAAAGCCGGTTCCGGGGAGGAAACACCATATATTTT.